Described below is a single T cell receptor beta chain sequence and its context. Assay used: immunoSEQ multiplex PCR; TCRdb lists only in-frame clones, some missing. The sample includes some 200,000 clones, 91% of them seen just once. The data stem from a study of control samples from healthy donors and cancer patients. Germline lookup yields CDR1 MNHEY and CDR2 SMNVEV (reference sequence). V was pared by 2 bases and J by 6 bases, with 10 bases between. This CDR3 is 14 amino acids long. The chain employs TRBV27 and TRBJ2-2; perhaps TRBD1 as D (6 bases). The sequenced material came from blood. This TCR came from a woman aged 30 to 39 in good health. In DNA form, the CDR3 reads TGTGCCAGCAGTTTAAACAGGGCGTCCGGGGAGCTGTTTTTT. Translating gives CASSLNRASGELFF.